A selection of T cell receptor beta chains follows, all from one sample in a study of shared clonotypes between healthy human individuals. Here immunoSEQ multiplex PCR was the method, and the copy in TCRdb shows in-frame clones only, minus some. Of about 2.3 million clones detected, approximately 95% appear once; the ten largest clones hold about 0.39%. Input material: naive CD4+ T cells from PBMCs. The receptor set was obtained from a young man in good health. Some clones in this sample may be carry-over from other donors' samples. The CDR3 runs from the conserved cysteine through the conserved F or W. The D gene is left open where the match is weak. Some rows mark clone size as missing; the rest say once, few, many or name a class of expanded clone.

>TRBV6-6|TRBD1|TRBJ1-4|.
CASSLGQVNEKLFF
TGTGCCAGCAGTTTAGGACAGGTCAATGAAAAACTGTTTTTT
>TRBV28|.|TRBJ2-7|.
CASSLTTPLGEQYF
TGTGCCAGCAGTTTAACCACCCCACTCGGGGAGCAGTACTTC
>TRBV6-5|TRBD2|TRBJ2-5|.
CASSSTSLAAQETQYF
TGTGCCAGCAGTTCCACTTCCCTAGCGGCCCAAGAGACCCAGTACTTC
>TRBV5-7|TRBD1|TRBJ1-4|once
CASSLGQGANEKLFF
TGTGCCAGCAGCTTGGGACAGGGGGCTAATGAAAAACTGTTTTTT
>TRBV6-1|.|TRBJ1-4|.
CASSEVSRSGELFF
TGTGCCAGCAGTGAAGTGTCAAGGTCTGGTGAACTGTTTTTT
>TRBV19|TRBD2|TRBJ2-2|.
CASSIGLAGNTGELFF
TGTGCCAGTAGTATAGGGCTAGCGGGCAACACCGGGGAGCTGTTTTTT
>TRBV7-6|.|TRBJ1-3|.
CASSLAWGSGNTIYF
TGTGCCAGCAGCTTAGCATGGGGCTCTGGAAACACCATATATTTT
>TRBV7-8|.|TRBJ2-5|once
CASSLFRAVGETQYF
TGTGCCAGCAGCTTATTTCGGGCAGTTGGAGAGACCCAGTACTTC
>TRBV28|TRBD1|TRBJ1-3|.
CASSIIQGTGNTIYF
TGTGCCAGCAGCATAATACAGGGGACTGGAAACACCATATATTTT
>TRBV5-8|TRBD1|TRBJ2-5|.
CASSLQGGETQYF
TGTGCCAGCAGCTTACAGGGGGGAGAGACCCAGTACTTC
>TRBV28|.|TRBJ2-4|.
CASSFVGGTKNIQYF
TGTGCCAGCAGTTTCGTTGGGGGGACCAAAAACATTCAGTACTTC
>TRBV18|.|TRBJ2-2|.
CASSPIGTGELFF
TGTGCCAGCTCACCCATCGGGACCGGGGAGCTGTTTTTT
>TRBV7-2|TRBD1|TRBJ2-7|.
CASSLAGQSPYEQYF
TGTGCCAGCAGCTTAGCGGGACAGTCACCCTACGAGCAGTACTTC
>TRBV4-2|TRBD2|TRBJ2-5|.
CASSHGGVNQETQYF
TGTGCCAGCAGCCACGGGGGGGTGAACCAAGAGACCCAGTACTTC
>TRBV6-1|.|TRBJ2-7|.
CASRRDGTFSAEQYF
TGTGCCAGCAGAAGAGACGGGACTTTTTCTGCCGAGCAGTACTTC
>TRBV7-9|.|TRBJ1-4|.
CASSPSREPNEKLFF
TGTGCCAGCAGCCCCTCCAGAGAACCTAATGAAAAACTGTTTTTT
>TRBV5-1|.|TRBJ1-3|.
CASRTEASGNTIYF
TGCGCCAGCAGAACCGAGGCCTCTGGAAACACCATATATTTT
>TRBV27|TRBD1|TRBJ2-4|.
CASSFRYRDRLAKNIQYF
TGTGCCAGCAGTTTCCGATATCGGGACAGATTAGCCAAAAACATTCAGTACTTC
>TRBV28|.|TRBJ2-2|.
CASSFQPGVGTGELFF
TGTGCCAGCAGTTTCCAACCGGGAGTGGGCACCGGGGAGCTGTTTTTT
>TRBV6-5|TRBD2|TRBJ2-7|.
CASSTRLAGGYEQYF
TGTGCCAGCAGTACCCGACTAGCGGGAGGGTACGAGCAGTACTTC
>TRBV5-1|.|TRBJ1-1|.
CASSHYSQTEAFF
TGCGCCAGCAGCCATTACAGCCAGACTGAAGCTTTCTTT
>TRBV28|TRBD1|TRBJ1-1|.
CASSPTGRTEAFF
TGTGCCAGCAGTCCGACAGGGAGGACTGAAGCTTTCTTT
>TRBV7-6|TRBD2|TRBJ2-7|.
CASSRLAGTPTYEQYF
TGTGCCAGCAGCCGACTAGCGGGAACCCCCACCTACGAGCAGTACTTC
>TRBV7-6|TRBD1|TRBJ2-7|.
CASSLALGTGVYEQYF
TGTGCCAGCAGCTTAGCGTTAGGGACAGGGGTGTACGAGCAGTACTTC
>TRBV6-1|TRBD1|TRBJ1-5|.
CASSDGTGQGLPLNQPQHF
TGTGCCAGCAGTGACGGAACGGGACAGGGCCTTCCGCTCAATCAGCCCCAGCATTTT
>TRBV5-1|TRBD2|TRBJ2-3|.
CASSPGLAASTDTQYF
TGCGCCAGCAGCCCCGGACTAGCGGCGAGCACAGATACGCAGTATTTT
>TRBV7-9|TRBD2|TRBJ2-3|.
CASSLVLTSGRGADTQYF
TGTGCCAGCAGCTTAGTTTTAACTAGCGGGAGAGGGGCGGATACGCAGTATTTT
>TRBV4-3|.|TRBJ1-2|once
CASSQVGDTYYGYTF
TGCGCCAGCAGCCAAGTTGGGGACACGTACTATGGCTACACCTTC
>TRBV2|.|TRBJ2-6|.
CASSVWESGANVLTF
TGTGCCAGCAGTGTTTGGGAATCTGGGGCCAACGTCCTGACTTTC
>TRBV7-6|.|TRBJ2-5|.
CASSPGTLIQETQYF
TGTGCCAGCAGCCCCGGGACTCTCATCCAAGAGACCCAGTACTTC
>TRBV27|.|TRBJ2-7|.
CASSPSLRTAYPTPYEQYF
TGTGCCAGCAGTCCGTCCTTGAGGACAGCCTATCCCACCCCCTACGAGCAGTACTTC
>TRBV7-9|.|TRBJ2-7|.
CASSLSQGFDEQYF
TGTGCCAGCAGCTTAAGTCAGGGGTTCGACGAGCAGTACTTC
>TRBV5-1|TRBD2|TRBJ2-3|.
CASSPQPTSGGLWGTDTQYF
TGCGCCAGCAGCCCGCAACCTACTAGCGGGGGATTGTGGGGCACAGATACGCAGTATTTT
>TRBV18|TRBD2|TRBJ2-7|few
CASSPPSGRKYEQYF
TGTGCCAGCTCACCACCGAGCGGGAGAAAGTACGAGCAGTACTTC
>TRBV28|.|TRBJ1-5|.
CASSLTVGLGPQHF
TGTGCCAGCAGCCTCACCGTAGGACTAGGGCCCCAGCATTTT
>TRBV6-6|.|TRBJ2-1|.
CASSYSGNEQFF
TGTGCCAGCAGTTACTCCGGGAATGAGCAGTTCTTC
>TRBV5-6|.|TRBJ1-3|.
CASSLWRASGNTIYF
TGTGCCAGCAGCTTGTGGCGGGCCTCTGGAAACACCATATATTTT
>TRBV9|.|TRBJ2-1|.
CASSLGGANYNEQFF
TGTGCCAGCAGCCTAGGGGGGGCCAACTACAATGAGCAGTTCTTC
>TRBV5-1|TRBD2|TRBJ2-1|.
CASSPLAVSYNEQFF
TGCGCCAGCAGCCCCCTAGCGGTCTCCTACAATGAGCAGTTCTTC
>TRBV9|.|TRBJ2-5|.
CASSGEFAATRLETQYF
TGTGCCAGCAGCGGAGAGTTCGCGGCAACTAGATTGGAGACCCAGTACTTC
>TRBV2|.|TRBJ2-2|.
CGTEGGGTGELFF
TGTGGAACAGAGGGAGGGGGGACCGGGGAGCTGTTTTTT
>TRBV5-5|.|TRBJ2-7|.
CASSSVGGGYYEQYF
TGTGCCAGCAGCTCTGTAGGGGGAGGTTACTACGAGCAGTACTTC
>TRBV12-2|.|TRBJ1-5|.
CASRLCWDDNQPQHF
TGTGCAAGTCGCTTATGTTGGGATGACAATCAGCCCCAGCATTTT
>TRBV7-2|.|TRBJ1-1|.
CASSLGQLNTEAFF
TGTGCCAGCAGCTTGGGTCAGTTAAACACTGAAGCTTTCTTT
>TRBV7-6|.|TRBJ2-1|.
CASSSPTGNVPHEQFF
TGTGCCAGCAGCTCACCAACAGGGAACGTACCTCATGAGCAGTTCTTC
>TRBV2|.|TRBJ1-1|.
CASSAGLFVNTEAFF
TGTGCCAGCAGCGCGGGCCTTTTCGTGAACACTGAAGCTTTCTTT
>TRBV7-9|.|TRBJ1-5|.
CASSNPQGYQHF
TGTGCCAGCAGCAATCCACAGGGTTACCAGCATTTT
>TRBV27|.|TRBJ1-5|.
CASTEDTTNQPQHF
TGTGCCAGCACCGAGGACACTACGAATCAGCCCCAGCATTTT